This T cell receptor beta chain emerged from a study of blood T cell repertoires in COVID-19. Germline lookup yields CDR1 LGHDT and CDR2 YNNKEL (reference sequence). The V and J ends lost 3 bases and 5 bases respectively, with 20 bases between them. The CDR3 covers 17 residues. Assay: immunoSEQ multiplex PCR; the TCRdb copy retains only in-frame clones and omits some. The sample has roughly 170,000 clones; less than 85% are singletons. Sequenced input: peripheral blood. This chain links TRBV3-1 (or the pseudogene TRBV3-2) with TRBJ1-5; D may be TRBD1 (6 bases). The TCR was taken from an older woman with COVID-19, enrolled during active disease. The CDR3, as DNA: TGTGCCAGCAGCCAGGGACCCTTACAGGGCCGATATCAGCCCCAGCATTTT. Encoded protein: CASSQGPLQGRYQPQHF.